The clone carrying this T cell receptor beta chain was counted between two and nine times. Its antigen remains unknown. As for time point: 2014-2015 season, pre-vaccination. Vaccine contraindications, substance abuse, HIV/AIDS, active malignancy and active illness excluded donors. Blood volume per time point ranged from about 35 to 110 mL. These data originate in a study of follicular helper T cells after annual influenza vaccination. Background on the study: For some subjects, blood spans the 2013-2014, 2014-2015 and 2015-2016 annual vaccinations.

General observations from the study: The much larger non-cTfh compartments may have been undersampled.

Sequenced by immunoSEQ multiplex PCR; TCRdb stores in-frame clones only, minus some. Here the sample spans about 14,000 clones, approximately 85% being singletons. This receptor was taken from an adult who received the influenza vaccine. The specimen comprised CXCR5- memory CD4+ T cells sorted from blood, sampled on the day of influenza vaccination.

The CDR3 coding sequence is TGTGCCAGCGGACTCTATAGCAATCAGCCCCAGCATTTT. It translates to CASGLYSNQPQHF. V is TRBV27 and J is TRBJ1-5; no clear D. V was shortened by 8 bases and J by 0 bases, with 8 bases between the two germline ends. Germline loops: CDR1 MNHEY, CDR2 SMNVEV (reference sequence). CDR3 length: 13 residues.